This T cell receptor beta chain is from a study of T cell repertoires in cytomegalovirus infection. TCRdb called the reads again in MiXCR, with one record for every CDR3 protein. The data hold 350,000 to 450,000 distinct CDR3 sequences, with around a sixth observed a single time. The receptor was isolated from a human donor in good health (CMV status not recorded). Some clones in this sample may be carry-over from other donors' samples. Sequenced input: PBMCs.

CDR3 in amino acids: CATSRSRRVRYNEQFF. DNA of the CDR3: TGTGCCACCAGCAGAAGTAGGAGGGTGAGGTACAATGAGCAGTTCTTC. V and J are TRBV15 and TRBJ2-1, with D possibly matching TRBD2 (6 bases). From germline, CDR1 is LNHNV and CDR2 YYDKDF (reference sequence). Trimming shortened V by 2 bases and J by 4 bases, and 15 bases separated the two germline ends. The CDR3 loop spans 16 amino acids.